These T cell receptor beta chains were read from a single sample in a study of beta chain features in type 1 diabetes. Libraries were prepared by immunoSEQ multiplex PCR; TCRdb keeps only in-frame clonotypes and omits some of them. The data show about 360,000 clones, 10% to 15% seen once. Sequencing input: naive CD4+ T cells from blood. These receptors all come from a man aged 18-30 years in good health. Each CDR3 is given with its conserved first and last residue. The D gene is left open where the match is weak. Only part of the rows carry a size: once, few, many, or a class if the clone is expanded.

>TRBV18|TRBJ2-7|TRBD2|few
CASSTSGSSQSTSYEQYF
TGTGCCAGCTCAACTAGCGGGAGTTCCCAATCCACCTCCTACGAGCAGTACTTC
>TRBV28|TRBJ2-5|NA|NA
CASSLLPGAETQYF
TGTGCCAGCAGTTTATTGCCAGGCGCGGAGACCCAGTACTTC
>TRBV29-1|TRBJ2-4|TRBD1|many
CSVVRQGSIQYF
TGCAGCGTTGTTAGACAGGGGAGCATTCAGTACTTC
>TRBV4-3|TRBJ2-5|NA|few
CASSQDWQGQETQYF
TGCGCCAGCAGCCAAGATTGGCAGGGGCAAGAGACCCAGTACTTC
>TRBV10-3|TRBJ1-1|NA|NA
CAIKGARVNTEAFF
TGTGCCATCAAAGGGGCCAGGGTGAACACTGAAGCTTTCTTT
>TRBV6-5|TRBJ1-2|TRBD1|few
CASSGQADYGYTF
TGTGCCAGCAGCGGACAGGCAGACTATGGCTACACCTTC
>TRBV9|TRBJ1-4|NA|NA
CASSLRPLSATNEKLFF
TGTGCCAGCAGCCTCCGGCCTTTAAGCGCAACTAATGAAAAACTGTTTTTT
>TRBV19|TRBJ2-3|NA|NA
CASSDVRTDTQYF
TGTGCCAGTAGTGATGTGAGGACAGATACGCAGTATTTT
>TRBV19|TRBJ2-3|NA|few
CASSDSGQSTDTQYF
TGTGCCAGTAGTGACTCTGGACAGAGCACAGATACGCAGTATTTT
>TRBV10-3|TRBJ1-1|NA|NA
CAIREGLMNTEAFF
TGTGCCATCAGGGAGGGACTGATGAACACTGAAGCTTTCTTT
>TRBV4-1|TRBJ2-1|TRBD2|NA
CASSQEGLVEQFF
TGCGCCAGCAGCCAAGAGGGACTAGTAGAGCAGTTCTTC
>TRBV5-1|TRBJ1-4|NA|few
CASRQQGSLEKLFF
TGCGCCAGCCGACAACAGGGAAGTCTGGAAAAACTGTTTTTT
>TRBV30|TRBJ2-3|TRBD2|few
CAWNVAGFTDTQYF
TGTGCCTGGAATGTAGCGGGGTTCACAGATACGCAGTATTTT
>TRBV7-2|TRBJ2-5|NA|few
CASSRLTGLETQYF
TGTGCCAGCAGCCGACTAACGGGACTAGAGACCCAGTACTTC
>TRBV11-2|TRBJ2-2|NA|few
CASRPLQGLIGELFF
TGTGCCAGCAGGCCGCTCCAGGGATTGATCGGGGAGCTGTTTTTT
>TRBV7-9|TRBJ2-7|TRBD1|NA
CASSLETGGYEQYF
TGTGCCAGCAGCTTAGAGACAGGGGGCTACGAGCAGTACTTC
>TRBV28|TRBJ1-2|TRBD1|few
CASSLGTEAYGYTF
TGTGCCAGCAGTTTAGGGACAGAAGCCTATGGCTACACCTTC
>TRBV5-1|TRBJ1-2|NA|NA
CASSVESQTGVHGYTF
TGCGCCAGCAGCGTGGAAAGTCAGACAGGCGTACATGGCTACACCTTC
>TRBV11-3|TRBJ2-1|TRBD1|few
CASSSDRGDEQFF
TGTGCCAGCAGCTCCGACAGGGGCGATGAGCAGTTCTTC
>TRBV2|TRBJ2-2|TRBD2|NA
CASSRLAGGTGELFF
TGTGCCAGCAGTAGACTTGCGGGAGGGACCGGGGAGCTGTTTTTT
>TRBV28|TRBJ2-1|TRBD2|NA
CASDSSGPLYNEQFF
TGTGCCAGCGATTCTAGCGGACCTCTCTACAATGAGCAGTTCTTC
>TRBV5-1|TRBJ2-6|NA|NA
CASSLFGGSGANVLTF
TGCGCCAGCAGCTTATTCGGCGGGTCTGGGGCCAACGTCCTGACTTTC
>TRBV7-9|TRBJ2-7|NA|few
CASSVGIREQYF
TGTGCCAGCAGCGTCGGGATCAGGGAGCAGTACTTC
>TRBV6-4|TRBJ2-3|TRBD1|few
CASSDGDRFTDTQYF
TGTGCCAGCAGTGACGGGGACAGGTTCACAGATACGCAGTATTTT
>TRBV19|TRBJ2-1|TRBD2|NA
CASISGLAGGEQFF
TGTGCCAGTATATCTGGGCTAGCGGGTGGCGAGCAGTTCTTC
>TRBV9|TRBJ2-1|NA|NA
CASSVGRGSHEQFF
TGTGCCAGCAGCGTCGGCCGGGGTAGTCATGAGCAGTTCTTC
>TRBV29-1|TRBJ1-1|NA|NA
CSVGGANTEAFF
TGCAGCGTTGGTGGGGCGAACACTGAAGCTTTCTTT
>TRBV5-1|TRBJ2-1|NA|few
CASSIGAYNEQFF
TGCGCCAGCAGCATCGGGGCCTACAATGAGCAGTTCTTC
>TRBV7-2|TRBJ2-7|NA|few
CASSLSPGRYEQYF
TGTGCCAGCAGCTTATCGCCAGGGCGCTACGAGCAGTACTTC
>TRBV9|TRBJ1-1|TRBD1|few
CASSFDRGTEAFF
TGTGCCAGCAGCTTTGACAGGGGAACTGAAGCTTTCTTT
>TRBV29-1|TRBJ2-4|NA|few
CSVSKVAKNIQYF
TGCAGCGTTTCTAAAGTAGCCAAAAACATTCAGTACTTC
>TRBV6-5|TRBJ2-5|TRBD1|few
CASSSAGQGLGETQYF
TGTGCCAGCAGTTCGGCTGGACAGGGTTTAGGAGAGACCCAGTACTTC
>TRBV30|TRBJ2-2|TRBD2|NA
CAWALWAGGPRGTGELFF
TGTGCCTGGGCCCTATGGGCGGGAGGGCCCCGAGGGACCGGGGAGCTGTTTTTT
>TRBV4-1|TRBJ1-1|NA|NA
CASSQFQVMNTEAFF
TGCGCCAGCAGCCAATTTCAGGTTATGAACACTGAAGCTTTCTTT
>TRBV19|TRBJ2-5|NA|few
CASGRAEETQYF
TGTGCCAGTGGCAGGGCGGAAGAGACCCAGTACTTC
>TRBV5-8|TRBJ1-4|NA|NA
CASSSLGAYEKLFF
TGTGCCAGCAGCTCCCTGGGGGCCTATGAAAAACTGTTTTTT
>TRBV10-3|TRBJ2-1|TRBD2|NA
CAIRELAGVSYNEQFF
TGTGCCATCAGGGAACTAGCGGGAGTTTCCTACAATGAGCAGTTCTTC
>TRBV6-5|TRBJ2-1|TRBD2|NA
CASSRTSGTLNEQFF
TGTGCCAGCAGTCGGACTAGCGGGACCCTGAATGAGCAGTTCTTC
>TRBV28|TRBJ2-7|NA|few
CASRSGGNYHEQYF
TGTGCCAGCAGATCCGGCGGGAACTACCACGAGCAGTACTTC
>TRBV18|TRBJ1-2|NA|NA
CASSPLEANYGYTF
TGTGCCAGCTCACCACTCGAGGCTAACTATGGCTACACCTTC
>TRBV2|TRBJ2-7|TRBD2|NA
CASIPGLVSYEQYF
TGTGCCAGCATTCCCGGACTAGTCTCCTACGAGCAGTACTTC
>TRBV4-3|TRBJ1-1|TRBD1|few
CASSQDYRGTEAFF
TGCGCCAGCAGCCAGGACTACAGGGGCACTGAAGCTTTCTTT
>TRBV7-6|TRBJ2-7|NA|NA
CASSSEAAAEQYF
TGTGCCAGCAGCTCCGAGGCGGCAGCTGAGCAGTACTTC
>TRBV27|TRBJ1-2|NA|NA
CASSSTSGSGYTF
TGTGCCAGCAGTTCCACGTCAGGTTCAGGCTACACCTTC
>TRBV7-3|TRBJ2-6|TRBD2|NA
CASSSRLAGESGANVLTF
TGTGCCAGCAGCTCCCGACTAGCGGGAGAGTCTGGGGCCAACGTCCTGACTTTC
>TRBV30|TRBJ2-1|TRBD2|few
CAWNELLGLGNNEQFF
TGTGCCTGGAACGAACTACTCGGACTAGGGAACAATGAGCAGTTCTTC
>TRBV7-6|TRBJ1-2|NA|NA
CASSLDPRENYGYTF
TGTGCCAGCAGCTTAGACCCCAGGGAAAACTATGGCTACACCTTC
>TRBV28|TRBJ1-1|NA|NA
CATIPKNTEAFF
TGTGCCACCATCCCTAAGAACACTGAAGCTTTCTTT
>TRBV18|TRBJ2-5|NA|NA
CASSPLRTVGKETQYF
TGTGCCAGCTCACCACTCCGGACAGTCGGAAAAGAGACCCAGTACTTC